This T cell receptor beta chain comes out of a study of T cell responses to AZD1222 COVID-19 vaccine. Study-wide findings and caveats: Regions 160-218 and 743-854 dominated among vaccine-associated CD4 TCRs spanning spike.

This CDR3 is 15 amino acids long. Per the germline V gene, CDR1 is SSHAT and CDR2 is FNYEAQ (reference sequence). Of note for this clone: Its target is not known. One end of the junction is discordant with germline, which a read error may explain.

The protocol was immunoSEQ multiplex PCR, while the TCRdb copy is restricted to in-frame clones and leaves out a portion. The repertoire holds more than 110,000 clones, with over 90% as singletons. This chain links TRBV7-7 with TRBJ2-1; 8 bases match TRBD2. The receptor's source is an adult in good health. The specimen was peripheral blood, collected on day 0 of AZD1222 vaccination. The DNA of the CDR3 is TGTGCTAGCAGCTTTCAACCGGGAGGGCCGGGTGAGCAGTTCTTC. Amino acid sequence: CASSFQPGGPGEQFF.